This T cell receptor beta chain is from a study of T cell responses to AZD1222 COVID-19 vaccine. Using immunoSEQ multiplex PCR, the repertoire was profiled, and TCRdb retains in-frame clones only, with some absent. The sample yields 140,000 to 150,000 clones, roughly nine tenths seen once. Notes on this clone: The target antigen is unknown.

General observations from the study: Clonal diversity may have been underestimated, and the donors were mostly white British, with more females than males.

Germline loops: CDR1 SGHKS, CDR2 YYEKEE (reference sequence). The CDR3 spans 13 residues. V was pared by 2 bases and J by 4 bases, with 10 bases between. The rearrangement joins TRBV5-5 to TRBJ2-7, with D hard to call. The sample here was peripheral blood, taken 28 days after the second AZD1222 dose. This receptor was taken from an adult who received the AZD1222 COVID-19 vaccine. DNA for the CDR3: TGTGCCAGCAGCTTTGGGATGGAATACGAGCAGTACTTC. This gives the protein CASSFGMEYEQYF.